This T cell receptor beta chain was found in a study of shared clonotypes between healthy human individuals. Notes on the study in general: Four donors held approximately 5% of naive CD4 clonotypes in common.

A CD45RA+ naive subset and a CD45RA-negative memory subset were split from CD4+ cells. This clone has a handful of counts. Its antigen is unknown. V dropped 8 bases and J dropped 0 bases, with 11 bases sitting between them. The CDR3 has 13 residues. In germline, CDR1 is GTSNPN, CDR2 SVGIG (reference sequence). Deep-level assay runs were performed. Generated by immunoSEQ multiplex PCR, the TCRdb table keeps only in-frame clones and is missing some. Among roughly 2.2 million clones listed, 85% to 95% were seen once. The chain uses TRBV30 and TRBJ1-5; D uncertain. Sequenced input: naive CD4+ T cells from PBMCs. Subset denoted: CD45RA+ positively selected. The receptor's source is a man aged 18 to 35 in good health. Some clones in this sample may be carry-over from other donors' samples. CDR3 DNA sequence: TGTGCCGGAGGTCAGGATAGCAATCAGCCCCAGCATTTT. Amino acids: CAGGQDSNQPQHF.